Sequencing of this TCR beta chain was carried out in a study of blood T cell repertoires in COVID-19. Study-level background: COVID-19 samples from acute and convalescent phases originated in the United States, Italy and Spain. Sources were T cells, B-cell-depleted T cells, or PBMCs; the material itself was cDNA or gDNA.

As handled by the study authors: Researchers report that nucleated cell counts were estimated from reference gene primer amplification. Libraries were prepared by immunoSEQ multiplex PCR; TCRdb keeps only in-frame clonotypes and omits some of them. That table is the source of V, J and clone size, and D and trimming were worked out from the DNA. The sample has some 340,000 clones; about 85% are singletons. The receptor was isolated from a woman aged 18-29 years with acute or convalescent COVID-19. Sequenced material: peripheral blood.

CDR3 region: CASSFLPSQGANSPLHF. The CDR3 DNA follows: TGTGCCAGCAGCTTTTTGCCTAGCCAGGGGGCTAATTCACCCCTCCACTTT. The J gene is TRBJ1-6, the V gene TRBV5-6, with 8 bases identical to TRBD1. CDR1 SGHDT and CDR2 YYEEEE come from the germline V gene. CDR3 length: 17 amino acids. V lost 2 bases to trimming and J lost 6 bases; unmatched junction nucleotides: 10.